The following is a T cell receptor (beta chain) sequence with its context. Its specificity is not known. With 60 Vbeta and 13 Jbeta primers, the PCR was carried out. Method: immunoSEQ multiplex PCR; TCRdb's copy keeps in-frame clones and lacks some. The data hold approximately 300,000 clones, with approximately 84% observed a single time. This entry is derived from a study of cytomegalovirus exposure and HLA in healthy donors. Study-wide results and caveats: The study labeled 150 to 200 TCR beta chains cytomegalovirus-associated. A later analysis found most CMV-associated TCR beta chains apparently HLA-restricted.

The TCR sequence derives from a woman between 40 and 50 years old in good health and CMV-seropositive. The material sequenced was PBMCs.

This CDR3 reads CASSFSTPGTSGRNTQYF. The CDR3 coding sequence is TGTGCCAGCAGTTTTAGCACCCCCGGGACTAGCGGGAGGAATACGCAGTATTTT. The chain links TRBV28 to TRBJ2-3, with 15 bases matching TRBD2. The germline V gene encodes CDR1 MDHEN and CDR2 SYDVKM. V dropped 3 bases and J dropped 7; count of bases not matched to a gene: 11. CDR3 length: 18 amino acids.